This is a list of T cell receptor beta chains from one sample in a study of T cell repertoires in cytomegalovirus infection. The antigens of these receptors remain unknown. TCRdb re-called the reads with MiXCR, one entry per CDR3 protein. The sample records about 160,000 distinct CDR3 sequences, roughly a fifth being singletons. Sequenced here: CD8+ T cells from cultured PBMCs, sampled from culture after CMV antigen stimulation. These TCRs come from a human donor in good health (CMV status not recorded). Some clones in this sample may be carry-over from other donors' samples. Each CDR3 is given with its conserved first and last residue. D genes are given only for firm matches. Some rows mark clone size as missing; the rest say once, few, many or name a class of expanded clone.

cdr3_aa	cdr3_nt	j_call	cdr3_length	d_call	v_call	clone_size
CASSERLEEPLHF	TGTGCCAGTAGTGAACGGTTGGAGGAACCCCTCCACTTT	TRBJ1-6	13	-	TRBV2	-
CASSSSIGRGAGANVLTF	TGTGCCAGCAGCTCCTCGATCGGAAGGGGAGCTGGGGCCAACGTCCTGACTTTC	TRBJ2-6	18	-	TRBV7-8	-
CASSLGREGQPQHF	TGTGCCAGCAGCTTAGGAAGGGAAGGACAGCCCCAGCATTTT	TRBJ1-5	14	-	TRBV7-9	-
CASSYSNPYEQYF	TGTGCCAGCAGTTACTCGAACCCCTACGAGCAGTACTTC	TRBJ2-7	13	-	TRBV6-2/TRBV6-3	few
CASSPYQGTGELFF	TGTGCCAGCAGCCCTTATCAGGGGACCGGGGAGCTGTTTTTT	TRBJ2-2	14	-	TRBV7-8	few
CASSYDTGGNTEAFF	TGTGCCAGCAGTTACGACACAGGGGGAAACACTGAAGCTTTCTTT	TRBJ1-1	15	TRBD1	TRBV6-2/TRBV6-3	-
CASSLIGQDDSPLHF	TGTGCCAGCAGCTTAATAGGACAGGACGATTCACCCCTCCACTTT	TRBJ1-6	15	TRBD1	TRBV7-2	few
CASTLGGGYSNQPQHF	TGTGCCAGCACCCTGGGGGGGGGTTATAGCAATCAGCCCCAGCATTTT	TRBJ1-5	16	-	TRBV6-5	once
CASSPILPPDTQYF	TGTGCCAGCAGCCCCATCCTCCCCCCAGATACGCAGTATTTT	TRBJ2-3	14	-	TRBV7-2	many
CASGVGTPQETQYF	TGTGCCAGCGGAGTTGGGACACCACAAGAGACCCAGTACTTC	TRBJ2-5	14	-	TRBV12-3/TRBV12-4	-
CASSLTSGGADTQYF	TGTGCCAGCAGTTTAACTAGCGGGGGAGCAGATACGCAGTATTTT	TRBJ2-3	15	TRBD2	TRBV7-2	many
CASSTRKTGVNIQYF	TGTGCCAGCAGTACTAGAAAAACAGGGGTAAACATTCAGTACTTC	TRBJ2-4	15	TRBD1	TRBV12-3/TRBV12-4	few
CASSSQGAVYNEQFF	TGTGCCAGCAGCTCTCAGGGGGCGGTCTACAATGAGCAGTTCTTC	TRBJ2-1	15	TRBD1	TRBV11-2	-
CASSSLGNTEAFF	TGTGCCAGCAGCTCCCTGGGGAACACTGAAGCTTTCTTT	TRBJ1-1	13	-	TRBV7-3	-
CASSQSNTEAFF	TGCGCCAGCAGCCAATCAAACACTGAAGCTTTCTTT	TRBJ1-1	12	-	TRBV4-1	few
CASSLSRLAGGPGWVEQFF	TGTGCCAGCAGCTTATCTCGACTAGCGGGGGGACCGGGGTGGGTAGAGCAGTTCTTC	TRBJ2-1	19	TRBD2	TRBV5-6	-
CASRGGDSNSPLHF	TGTGCCAGCAGGGGGGGGGACAGCAATTCACCCCTCCACTTT	TRBJ1-6	14	TRBD1	TRBV2	few